Listed here are 24 T cell receptor beta chains from one sample, sequenced in a study of blood T cell repertoires in COVID-19 (TCRdb year 2020). The protocol used for the library was the immunoSEQ multiplex PCR assay. Imported from immuneACCESS, the table was reduced by TCRdb to in-frame sequences with V and J called. These copies leave out some clones; in studies compared against another copy, an unresolved V gene accounts for under half, and the cause of the remainder is not known. A total of some 200,000 clones appear in this sample, 70% to 90% of them only once. The ten largest clones represent around 2.6% of the sample. Material: peripheral blood. These receptors all come from a man aged 40-49 years with active or convalescent COVID-19.

This chain uses TRBV28 with TRBJ1-3; 8 bases agree with TRBD1. The ends lost 6 bases at V and 4 bases at J; junction bases unmatched: 8. Germline lookup yields CDR1 MDHEN and CDR2 SYDVKM. The CDR3 is 15 amino acids. CDR3 in DNA: TGTGCCAGCAGCTCCCCCAGGGGGCCGGGAAACACCATATATTTT. This encodes CASSSPRGPGNTIYF.

The rearrangement joins TRBV19 to TRBJ1-2; 7 bases fit TRBD1. The trim removed 3 bases at V and 2 bases at J, leaving 6 bases unmatched. CDR1 is LNHDA, CDR2 SQIVND, per germline (reference sequence). The length of the CDR3 is 15 residues. In DNA form, the CDR3 reads TGTGCCAGTAGTATCGGGGGCAGGGGGAACTATGGCTACACCTTC. Encoded protein: CASSIGGRGNYGYTF.

This clone has only one observation. The CDR3 coding sequence is TGTGCCAGCAGCTTAAGGGACAGCGGAATTAACACTGAAGCTTTCTTT. It specifies CASSLRDSGINTEAFF. The chain is built from TRBV7-9 and TRBJ1-1, with TRBD1 matching over 7 bases. The CDR3 is 16 amino acids. J gave up 2 bases and V 2 bases, and 8 bases lay outside the gene matches. Germline lookup yields CDR1 SEHNR and CDR2 FQNEAQ (reference sequence).

The chain joins TRBV4-1 to TRBJ1-2, with no clear D. Per germline, CDR1 MGHRA and CDR2 YSYEKL. V was cut by 3 bases and J by 8 bases, with 19 bases left in between. This CDR3 has 15 residues. Here the CDR3 DNA reads TGCGCCAGCAGCCACCTCGAAACCCGAATGAGAGGCTACACCTTC. This gives the protein CASSHLETRMRGYTF.

This rearrangement joins TRBV4-1 to TRBJ1-2; D is uncertain. The CDR3 runs 13 residues. The V end was cut by 1 base, the J end by 5 bases, with 8 bases between. Germline loops: CDR1 MGHRA, CDR2 YSYEKL. The CDR3 protein is CASSQVQLYGYTF. The DNA for the CDR3 is TGCGCCAGCAGCCAAGTACAGCTTTATGGCTACACCTTC.

The rearrangement links TRBV2 to TRBJ1-5; 7 bases are a match to TRBD1. V lost 6 bases and J lost 0; bases outside the gene matches: 5. The CDR3 length is 15 residues. Germline-derived CDR1 and CDR2 are SNHLY and FYNNEI. The CDR3 DNA is TGTGCCAGCAGAGCCGGGACAGATAGCAATCAGCCCCAGCATTTT. As protein: CASRAGTDSNQPQHF.

The chain combines TRBV29-1 with TRBJ1-1; D is perhaps TRBD1 (6 bases). The V end was cut by 3 bases, the J end by 1 base, with 9 bases between. The CDR3 extends over 13 amino acids. Germline values: CDR1 SQVTM, CDR2 ANQGSEA. The CDR3 protein is CSVENRENTEAFF. CDR3 nucleotides: TGCAGCGTTGAGAACAGGGAGAACACTGAAGCTTTCTTT.

The chain couples TRBV18 to TRBJ1-2; 7 bases are a match to TRBD1. This CDR3 has 13 residues. CDR1 and CDR2 (germline): KGHSH, LQKENI. V was clipped by 6 bases and J by 4 bases; unmatched bases: 5. The CDR3 nucleotides are TGTGCCAGCTCGGGGACAGTTGGCTATGGCTACACCTTC. It translates to CASSGTVGYGYTF. The variable domain in full, with the rest retrieved from reference TRBV18 and TRBJ1-2, is NAGVMQNPRHLVRRRGQEARLRCSPMKGHSHVYWYRQLPEEGLKFMVYLQKENIIDESGMPKERFSAEFPKEGPSILRIQQVVRGDSAAYFCASSGTVGYGYTFGSGTRLTVV.

This sequence joins TRBV7-9 and TRBJ2-6; 7 nucleotides agree with TRBD1. This CDR3 is built from 16 residues. Unmatched junction bases numbered 4, after V lost 5 bases and J lost 0 bases. Germline V gene data show CDR1 as SEHNR and CDR2 as FQNEAQ (reference sequence). The DNA for the CDR3 is TGTGCCAGCAGCCCGGGACAGACCTCTGGGGCCAACGTCCTGACTTTC. The encoded protein is CASSPGQTSGANVLTF. Looking up the rest from reference TRBV7-9 and TRBJ2-6 gives the full variable domain: DTGVSQNPRHKITKRGQNVTFRCDPISEHNRLYWYRQTLGQGPEFLTYFQNEAQLEKSRLLSDRFSAERPKGSFSTLEIQRTEQGDSAMYLCASSPGQTSGANVLTFGAGSRLTVL.

This rearrangement joins TRBV28 to TRBJ1-2; 7 bases fit TRBD1. After removal of 5 bases from V and 5 bases from J, the junction contained 14 bases not matched to a gene. Germline V gene sequence: CDR1 MDHEN, CDR2 SYDVKM. The CDR3 covers 16 residues. CDR3 DNA sequence: TGTGCCAGCAGTCCCCAGGCAGGGGGAAGATGGTATGGCTACACCTTC. Protein product: CASSPQAGGRWYGYTF.

The chain employs TRBV4-1 and TRBJ2-5; 10 positions match TRBD1. Trimming cost V 4 bases and J 5 bases; bases outside gene matches: 4. The CDR3 loop spans 14 amino acids. The V gene's germline CDR1 is MGHRA and CDR2 YSYEKL. DNA for the CDR3: TGCGCCAGCAGCCTGACAGGGGGCGAGGAGACCCAGTACTTC. Encoded protein: CASSLTGGEETQYF.

The rearrangement uses TRBV4-2 and TRBJ2-1; D is unresolved. The germline V and J ends were trimmed by 6 bases and 0 bases, with 15 bases remaining between them. Germline V gives CDR1 LGHNA, CDR2 YNFKEQ. This CDR3 spans 16 amino acids. The CDR3 sequence is CASRKERSSSYNEQFF. CDR3 nucleotide sequence: TGTGCCAGCAGGAAGGAGCGTTCTAGCTCCTACAATGAGCAGTTCTTC.

The rearrangement links TRBV4-3 to TRBJ2-1, with a tentative D call TRBD2 (6 bases). V was trimmed by 0 bases and J by 5 bases, leaving 11 bases between them. The CDR3 length is 15 residues. Germline V CDR1 and CDR2: LGHNA, YSLEER. CDR3 in DNA: TGCGCCAGCAGCCAAGAGACTAGACCCCACAATGAGCAGTTCTTC. Amino acid sequence: CASSQETRPHNEQFF.

The chain has TRBV19 and TRBJ1-1; D ambiguous. Germline values: CDR1 LNHDA, CDR2 SQIVND (reference sequence). The CDR3 sequence is 13 residues long. V lost 5 bases and J lost 11, with 18 bases in between. Here the CDR3 reads CASSQGGNLKAFF. The CDR3 region has the DNA TGTGCCAGTAGTCAAGGAGGGAACTTGAAGGCTTTCTTT.

The chain combines TRBV5-1 with TRBJ1-2; TRBD1 matches 10 bases. CDR1 and CDR2 (germline): SGHRS, YFSETQ. The CDR3 runs 16 residues. The trim removed 6 bases at V and 7 bases at J, leaving 15 bases unmatched. The CDR3 DNA sequence: TGCGCCAGCACGCGCGGGGGGACAGGGGACACTCGTGGCTACACCTTC. Amino acids: CASTRGGTGDTRGYTF.

As DNA, the CDR3 is TGTGCCAGCAGTTTTTCCCGGGGAGGGGGGAAAGATGGCTACACCTTC. Protein sequence: CASSFSRGGGKDGYTF. This rearrangement joins TRBV2 to TRBJ1-2; weak D call: TRBD1 (6 bases). Trimming stripped 5 bases from V and 6 bases from J, with 22 bases between. In germline, CDR1 is SNHLY, CDR2 FYNNEI. The CDR3 sequence is 16 residues long.

Concerning this clone: Within the sample, other DNA sequences also encode this same CDR3. V usage is TRBV3-1 (or the pseudogene TRBV3-2) and J usage is TRBJ1-1; no reliable D call. V shed 0 bases and J shed 0 bases, with 8 bases lying between them. The CDR3 consists of 15 residues. From germline, CDR1 is LGHDT and CDR2 YNNKEL (reference sequence). CDR3 protein: CASSQDPGMNTEAFF. CDR3 sequence (DNA): TGTGCCAGCAGCCAAGACCCGGGAATGAACACTGAAGCTTTCTTT.

The sample holds one count of this clone. The chain is built from TRBV6-4 and TRBJ1-5; 9 bases match TRBD1. The CDR3 spans 17 residues. V lost 2 bases and J lost 3; bases outside the gene matches: 8. Germline V gene data show CDR1 as MRHNA and CDR2 as SNTAGT. The CDR3 bases are TGTGCCAGCAGTGACGACCCGGACAGGGGTTTCAATCAGCCCCAGCATTTT. Encoded protein: CASSDDPDRGFNQPQHF.

The gene calls are TRBV4-1 and TRBJ2-2; TRBD1 matches at 12 bases. Germline V gives CDR1 MGHRA, CDR2 YSYEKL. Trimming removed 2 bases from V and 7 bases from J; junction bases left unmatched: 5. This CDR3 is 16 amino acids long. The CDR3 loop reads CASSQWDRGPSGELFF. CDR3 nucleotides: TGCGCCAGCAGCCAATGGGACAGGGGGCCGAGCGGGGAGCTGTTTTTT.

CDR3 protein: CASSQQAVSPLHF. In DNA form, the CDR3 reads TGTGCCAGCAGCCAACAGGCCGTTTCACCCCTCCACTTT. The chain couples TRBV14 to TRBJ1-6, with unresolved D. CDR3 size: 13 residues. The V end was cut by 2 bases, the J end by 9 bases, with 8 bases between. In germline, CDR1 is SGHDN, CDR2 FVKESK.

This chain joins TRBV5-5 and TRBJ1-5; 8 positions agree with TRBD1. The germline V gene has CDR1 SGHKS and CDR2 YYEKEE (reference sequence). V was clipped by 1 base and J by 2 bases; unmatched bases: 8. The CDR3 loop spans 17 amino acids. CDR3 DNA sequence: TGTGCCAGCAGCTTGTTAGCTCTGACAGGGGGCAATCAGCCCCAGCATTTT. It encodes CASSLLALTGGNQPQHF.

A word on this clone: Different DNA sequences within this sample yield the same CDR3. This chain links TRBV4-2 with TRBJ2-2, with 9 positions matching TRBD1. Germline V gives CDR1 LGHNA, CDR2 YNFKEQ. This CDR3 spans 16 amino acids. V was clipped by 1 base and J by 4 bases; unmatched bases: 4. CDR3 nucleotides: TGTGCCAGCAGCCAAGGCACAGGGGGCGGCACCGGGGAGCTGTTTTTT. Amino acid sequence: CASSQGTGGGTGELFF.

This clone was observed a handful of times. The DNA of the CDR3 is TGTGCCAGTAGTATTATAGTAGTCACCGGGGAGCTGTTTTTT. Protein sequence: CASSIIVVTGELFF. This sequence joins TRBV19 and TRBJ2-2; D ambiguous. The germline V gene has CDR1 LNHDA and CDR2 SQIVND (reference sequence). This CDR3 spans 14 amino acids. V was clipped by 3 bases and J by 4 bases, with 9 bases between them.

The chain joins TRBV5-1 to TRBJ1-1; 7 bases are shared with TRBD1. The CDR3 is 15 residues long. After removal of 4 bases from V and 0 bases from J, the junction contained 6 bases not matched to a gene. The germline gives CDR1 SGHRS, CDR2 YFSETQ. CDR3 residues: CASSPGGTVNTEAFF. For the CDR3, the DNA is TGCGCCAGCAGCCCCGGAGGGACAGTGAACACTGAAGCTTTCTTT.